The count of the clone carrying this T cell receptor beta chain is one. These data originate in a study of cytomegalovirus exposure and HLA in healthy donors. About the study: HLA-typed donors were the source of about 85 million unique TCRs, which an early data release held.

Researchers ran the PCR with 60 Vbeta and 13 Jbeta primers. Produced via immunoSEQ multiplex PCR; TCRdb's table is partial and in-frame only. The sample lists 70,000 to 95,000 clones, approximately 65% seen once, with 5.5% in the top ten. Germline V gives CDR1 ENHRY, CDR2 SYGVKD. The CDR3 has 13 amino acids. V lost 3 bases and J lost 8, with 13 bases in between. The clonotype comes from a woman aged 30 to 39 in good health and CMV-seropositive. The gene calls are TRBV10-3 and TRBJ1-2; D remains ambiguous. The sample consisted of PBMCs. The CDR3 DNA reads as TGTGCCATCAGTGATACTCTAGAGTTCGGCTACACCTTC. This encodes CAISDTLEFGYTF.